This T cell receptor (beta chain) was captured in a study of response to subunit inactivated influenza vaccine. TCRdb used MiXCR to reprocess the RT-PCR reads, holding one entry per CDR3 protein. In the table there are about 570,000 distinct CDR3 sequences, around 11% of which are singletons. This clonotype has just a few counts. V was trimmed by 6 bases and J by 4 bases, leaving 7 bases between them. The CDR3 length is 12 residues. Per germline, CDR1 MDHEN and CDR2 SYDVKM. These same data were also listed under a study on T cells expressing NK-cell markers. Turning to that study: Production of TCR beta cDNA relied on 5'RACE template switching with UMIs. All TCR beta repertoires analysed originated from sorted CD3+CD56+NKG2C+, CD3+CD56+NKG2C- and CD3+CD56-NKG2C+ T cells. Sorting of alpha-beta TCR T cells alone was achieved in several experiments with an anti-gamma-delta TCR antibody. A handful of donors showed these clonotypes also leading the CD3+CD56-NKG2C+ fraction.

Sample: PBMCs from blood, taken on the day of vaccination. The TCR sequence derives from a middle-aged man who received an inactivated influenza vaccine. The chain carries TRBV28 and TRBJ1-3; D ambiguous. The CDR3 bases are TGTGCCAGCAGCATGACAGGAAACACCATATATTTT. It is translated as CASSMTGNTIYF.